The rows below give T cell receptor beta chains drawn from one sample of a study of cytomegalovirus exposure and HLA in healthy donors. Sequenced by immunoSEQ multiplex PCR; TCRdb stores in-frame clones only, minus some. The sample lists around 230,000 clones, roughly 86% occurring once. Sequencing input: PBMCs. The receptor set was obtained from a woman between 25 and 40 years old in good health and CMV-seropositive. Both conserved end residues are part of each CDR3. Size is omitted from some rows. Given values are once, few, many or a class for expanded clones.

TRBV19	-	14	CASSLARGNQPQHF
TRBV2	-	15	CASTSRTSRNTEAFF
TRBV10-3	once	14	CASEAGGRLYEQYF
TRBV5-4	-	16	CASSFPGLAGNNEQFF
TRBV18	once	13	CASSLQVTDTQYF
TRBV27	-	14	CASNQREVSYEQYF
TRBV16	-	14	CASSPMTANYGYTF
TRBV5-1	-	15	CASSSDSLSYNEQFF
TRBV5-1	-	14	CASSPKEGVFEAFF
TRBV28	-	15	CASSRQGADTDTQYF
TRBV5-1	-	16	CASSARSSGPTDTQYF
TRBV30	-	13	CAWSPTGTDTQYF
TRBV6-4	few	12	CASSGTHPGYTF
TRBV4-2	-	17	CASSHSGTGVPGNTIYF
TRBV5-5	-	12	CASSLTGYGAFF
TRBV7-8	-	15	CASSLAGAGVDEQYF
TRBV6-1	-	11	CASRTQETQYF
TRBV5-1	once	16	CASSFGTVEVNTEAFF
TRBV9	-	16	CASSPGGGRPPGELFF
TRBV7-9	-	12	CASSQGIEKLFF
TRBV7-6	-	15	CASSSSTGSGIIIYF
TRBV6-6	-	15	CASSYSDRGAEGYTF
TRBV27	-	13	CATGWGVGQPQHF
TRBV27	few	15	CASSPTSAYTDTQYF
TRBV10-2	-	12	CASSDNGDTQYF
TRBV7-2	-	16	CASSLSLSGIEYEQYF
TRBV7-6	-	14	CASSLGGNPYEQYF
TRBV2	-	13	CASSEPLSYEQYF
TRBV19	-	16	CASKSAGGPYTGELFF
TRBV7-2	few	12	CASSLGAQPQHF
TRBV6-1	-	14	CASSEGWALQEAFF
TRBV5-1	-	16	CASSLGGRAFLNEQFF
TRBV7-7	-	14	CASSLDGSVDTQYF
TRBV19	-	15	CASQKTGSHLYEQYF
TRBV9	-	12	CASSVALSEQYF
TRBV28	once	14	CAGQGLAGGLEQFF
TRBV30	-	16	CAWSVGGGSFRYEQYF
TRBV6-1	-	13	CASSADRGVLAFF
TRBV18	-	14	CASSPPGTGNEQFF
TRBV5-1	few	12	CASSFGAGELFF
TRBV28	-	15	CASSYPLEVNQPQHF
TRBV6-4	-	14	CASSDSRLSYGYTF
TRBV15	-	15	CATSRAGGPIYEQYF
TRBV27	-	15	CASSSGLRSYNEQFF
TRBV28	-	16	CASSFIQGPSTDTQYF
TRBV9	-	13	CASSVEGEETQYF
TRBV7-2	-	15	CASSLEGTAFAEAFF
TRBV7-8	-	18	CASRRTGTSGSSSYEQYF
TRBV5-1	-	16	CASSLWEGQDTGELFF
TRBV27	once	15	CASSDRGLAGDTQYF
TRBV11-2	-	15	CASSLNGRHPYEQYF
TRBV4-2	-	18	CASSQDHSAAGGPYEQYF
TRBV6-4	once	16	CASSELPGEGQETQYF
TRBV30	-	13	CAWSPGQGGKLFF
TRBV25-1	-	16	CASSESFSGLYNEQFF